Following are 15 T cell receptor beta chains from one sample sequenced in a study of T cell repertoires in cytomegalovirus infection (dated by TCRdb to between 2018 and 2021). No antigens are known for them. Sequencing took place on an Illumina HiSeq 1500. TCRdb redid the processing of the public reads, applying fastp at Q25 and MiXCR, and retained in-frame beta chains. Duplicate CDR3 protein sequences are folded into a single record with the most common DNA and genes. The sample has around 100,000 distinct CDR3 sequences on record, roughly 40% of them singletons. Just under 75% of the sample comes from the top ten. The label giving this sample's treatment or condition can be read as: in vitro stimulation with specific CMV peptide epitopes to enrich CMV-specific T cells. The specimen was CD8+ T cells from cultured PBMCs, collected from culture after CMV antigen stimulation. These receptors were taken from a human donor in good health (CMV status not recorded). Some clones in this sample may be carry-over from other donors' samples.

The chain couples TRBV19 to TRBJ1-5; no clear D. CDR3 size: 12 residues. The germline gives CDR1 LNHDA, CDR2 SQIVND (reference sequence). The V end lost 2 bases, the J end lost 8 bases, and 7 bases lay between the germline ends. The CDR3 loop is CASSIFLEPQHF. The CDR3 nucleotides read TGTGCCAGTAGTATATTCCTGGAGCCCCAGCATTTT.

This clonotype was found many times. The rearrangement uses TRBV7-9 and TRBJ2-1; D remains ambiguous. Germline CDR1 and CDR2: SEHNR and FQNEAQ (reference sequence). The CDR3 extends over 12 amino acids. V dropped 3 bases and J dropped 3 bases, with 3 bases sitting between them. The chain's CDR3 is CASSFNYNEQFF. CDR3 bases: TGTGCCAGCAGCTTCAACTACAATGAGCAGTTCTTC.

This clonotype was seen a few times. CDR3 nucleotides: TGTGCCAGCAGCTCCACTATGAACACTGAAGCTTTCTTT. Protein: CASSSTMNTEAFF. The chain is built from TRBV7-9 and TRBJ1-1; D remains unclear. V was shortened by 4 bases and J by 0 bases, with 6 bases between the two germline ends. The CDR3 covers 13 residues. CDR1 is SEHNR, CDR2 FQNEAQ, per germline (reference sequence).

The table lists this clonotype with a few counts. This CDR3 is CASRTSTGVSYNEQFF. Written as DNA, the CDR3 is TGTGCCAGCCGCACCTCGACGGGGGTCTCCTACAATGAGCAGTTCTTC. The chain couples TRBV6-5 to TRBJ2-1; D perhaps matches TRBD2 (6 bases). V dropped 8 bases and J dropped 0 bases, with 17 bases sitting between them. The germline gives CDR1 MNHEY, CDR2 SVGAGI. The CDR3 totals 16 residues.

The chain links TRBV20-1 to TRBJ2-3, with a tentative D call TRBD1 (5 bases). V was shortened by 3 bases and J by 2 bases, with 12 bases between the two germline ends. There are 14 residues in the CDR3. Germline V CDR1 and CDR2: DFQATT, SNEGSKA (reference sequence). The CDR3, as DNA: TGCAGTGCTAGTGGGGCCGGGCACACAGATACGCAGTATTTT. Translated: CSASGAGHTDTQYF.

The chain is built from TRBV19 and TRBJ2-1; possibly TRBD2 for D (5 bases). The CDR3 covers 13 residues. Germline CDR1 is LNHDA and CDR2 is SQIVND (reference sequence). V was cut by 8 bases and J by 4 bases, with 12 bases left in between. The CDR3 sequence: CASRRGIYNEQFF. Written as DNA, the CDR3 is TGTGCCAGTCGTCGAGGGATTTACAATGAGCAGTTCTTC.

This clonotype has more than one count but fewer than ten. The chain combines TRBV6-2 or TRBV6-3 with TRBJ2-1, with D possibly being TRBD1 or TRBD2 (6 bases each). CDR1 is MNHEY, CDR2 SVGEGT, per germline. This CDR3 spans 12 amino acids. V lost 2 bases, J lost 9 bases, and 8 bases lay in between. The CDR3 nucleotides read TGTGCCAGCAGTTACGGGGGGCTTGAGCAGTTCTTC. Translating it yields CASSYGGLEQFF.

Only a few counts were recorded for this clonotype. CDR3 DNA: TGTGCCAGCAGCTTTCAGGTATACAATGAGCAGTTCTTC. Its translation is CASSFQVYNEQFF. This chain joins TRBV7-2 and TRBJ2-1; no clear D gene. CDR3 length: 13 residues. Germline CDR1 SGHTA, CDR2 FQGNSA. V lost 3 bases and J 4 bases, leaving 7 bases between the germline ends.

This clonotype has just a few counts. The V and J genes are TRBV3-1 and TRBJ2-1; 9 nucleotides match TRBD2. The J segment lost 6 bases and the V segment lost 0 bases, leaving 9 bases of the junction unmatched. Germline V gene lookup returns CDR1 LGHDT and CDR2 YNNKEL (reference sequence). CDR3 length: 17 amino acids. This CDR3 reads CASSQDTAAGGRNEQFF. The CDR3 nucleotides are TGTGCCAGCAGCCAAGATACCGCGGCGGGGGGGCGCAATGAGCAGTTCTTC.

This chain joins TRBV6-8 and TRBJ1-5; no clear D gene. Germline CDR1 is MNHGY and CDR2 is SAAAGT. V was pared by 5 bases and J by 0 bases, with 11 bases between. The CDR3 loop spans 15 amino acids. CDR3 region: CASSARKDSNQPQHF. The CDR3 region has the DNA TGTGCCAGCAGTGCCAGAAAAGATAGCAATCAGCCCCAGCATTTT.

This clonotype was recorded a few times. The chain uses TRBV18 and TRBJ2-1, with no clear D. The CDR3 length is 16 residues. With 0 bases removed from V and 0 bases from J, the gap between germline ends came to 9 bases. From germline, CDR1 is KGHSH and CDR2 LQKENI. The CDR3 DNA is TGTGCCAGCTCACCACCGGACCCGAGCTCCTACAATGAGCAGTTCTTC. This translates into CASSPPDPSSYNEQFF.

This clonotype was counted only a few times. J is TRBJ2-4 and V is TRBV20-1, with 11 bases lining up with TRBD1. This CDR3 contains 22 residues. Germline V gene data show CDR1 as DFQATT and CDR2 as SNEGSKA (reference sequence). Trimming at V came to 2 bases and at J to 0 bases, leaving 21 bases not matched to a gene. CDR3 in amino acids: CSARPPAFGTGTGGRAKNIQYF. For the CDR3, the DNA is TGCAGTGCTAGACCTCCGGCCTTCGGGACCGGGACAGGGGGTCGAGCCAAAAACATTCAGTACTTC.

This clonotype came up a few times. DNA of the CDR3: TGTGCCAGCACCCCCAGCCCGATGACAGGCAACACTGAAGCTTTCTTT. Protein sequence: CASTPSPMTGNTEAFF. The genes are TRBV12-3 or TRBV12-4 and TRBJ1-1, with a weak D call TRBD1 (6 bases). With 7 bases removed from V and 2 bases from J, the gap between germline ends came to 20 bases. This CDR3 spans 16 amino acids.

The chain carries TRBV12-3 or TRBV12-4 and TRBJ1-1; D unresolved. CDR3 length equals 13 residues. V lost 2 bases, J lost 1 base, and 5 bases lay in between. CDR3 in amino acids: CASSLNRNTEAFF. Here the CDR3 DNA reads TGTGCCAGCAGTTTAAACAGGAACACTGAAGCTTTCTTT.

This clonotype was seen a few times. The chain recombines TRBV7-8 with TRBJ2-1, with unresolved D. Germline V lookup: CDR1 SGHVS, CDR2 FQNEAQ. V shed 4 bases and J shed 4 bases, with 17 bases lying between them. This CDR3 contains 16 residues. CDR3 sequence reads: CASSSTNSGRYNEQFF. CDR3 DNA sequence: TGTGCCAGCAGCTCGACGAATTCCGGACGGTACAATGAGCAGTTCTTC. Full variable domain (outside the CDR3, taken from reference TRBV7-8 and TRBJ2-1): GAGVSQSPRYKVAKRGQDVALRCDPISGHVSLFWYQQALGQGPEFLTYFQNEAQLDKSGLPSDRFFAERPEGSVSTLKIQRTQQEDSAVYLCASSSTNSGRYNEQFFGPGTRLTVL.